Sequencing of this T cell receptor (beta chain) was carried out in a study of blood T cell repertoires in COVID-19. Study-level background: From T cells, B-cell-depleted T cells, or PBMCs came the material, which was cDNA or gDNA.

Participant age was roughly 18 to 95 years, and participants resided in fewer than 25 US areas. Each participant's cohort was designated according to participant-reported clinical history. Original processing methods: Amplifying reference gene primers gave estimates of nucleated cell counts. Sequencing was performed with immunoSEQ multiplex PCR; in TCRdb, only in-frame clones are kept and a portion is missing. V, J and clone size are those of that table, while D and trimming were read from the DNA. The profile shows about 140,000 clones, over 80% of them singletons. The length of the CDR3 is 13 residues. V lost 0 bases, J lost 5 bases, and 8 bases lay in between. CDR1 is SGHRS, CDR2 YFSETQ, per germline.

The specimen was PBMCs or T cells enriched from blood (not recorded which). The rearrangement links TRBV5-1 to TRBJ2-5; no clear D gene. The clonotype comes from a man aged 55 to 70 who had recovered from COVID-19. The CDR3 spells CASSLVSPETQYF. The CDR3 coding sequence is TGCGCCAGCAGCTTGGTTAGCCCGGAGACCCAGTACTTC.